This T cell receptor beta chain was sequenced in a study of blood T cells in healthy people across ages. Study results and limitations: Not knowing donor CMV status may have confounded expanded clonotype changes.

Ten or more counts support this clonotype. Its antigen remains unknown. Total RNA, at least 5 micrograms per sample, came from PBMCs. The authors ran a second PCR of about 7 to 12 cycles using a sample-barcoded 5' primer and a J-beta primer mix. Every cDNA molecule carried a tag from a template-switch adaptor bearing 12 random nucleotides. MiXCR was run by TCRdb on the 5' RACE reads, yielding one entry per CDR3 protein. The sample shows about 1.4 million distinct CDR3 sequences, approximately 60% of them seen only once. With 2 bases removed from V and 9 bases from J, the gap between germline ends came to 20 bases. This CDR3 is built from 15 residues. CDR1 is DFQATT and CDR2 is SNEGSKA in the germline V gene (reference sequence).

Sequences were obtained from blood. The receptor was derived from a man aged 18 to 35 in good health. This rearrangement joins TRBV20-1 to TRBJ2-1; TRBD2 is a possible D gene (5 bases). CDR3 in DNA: TGCAGTGCTAGAATCCGACTTAGCGATAGTAGTGAGCAGTTCTTC. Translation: CSARIRLSDSSEQFF.